The clone carrying this TCR beta chain was found once. The sample comes from a study of blood T cell repertoires in COVID-19. About the study: Collection of acute and convalescent COVID-19 samples took place in the United States, Italy and Spain. In each case, the material was cDNA or gDNA derived from T cells, B-cell-depleted T cells, or PBMCs.

The authors' processing: From reference gene primer amplification, estimates of nucleated cell counts were derived. This table comes from immunoSEQ multiplex PCR, and its TCRdb copy is limited to in-frame clones, with some not included. V, J and clone size are those of that table, while D and trimming were read from the DNA. The top ten clones hold roughly a quarter of a sample with around 130,000 clones, 80% to 90% of them seen once. The CDR3 covers 15 residues. Germline V gene lookup returns CDR1 SGHRS and CDR2 YFSETQ. Germline trimming cut 3 bases from V and 1 base from J; bases unmatched to any gene: 4.

This chain uses TRBV5-1 with TRBJ1-1; 9 nucleotides agree with TRBD1. This TCR came from a man between 65 and 80 years old with active or convalescent COVID-19. Sample: peripheral blood. The CDR3 region is CASSSGQGENTEAFF. The CDR3 region has the DNA TGCGCCAGCAGCTCGGGACAGGGCGAGAACACTGAAGCTTTCTTT.